What follows are 9 T cell receptor beta chains derived from one specimen sequenced in a study. TCRdb re-derived calls from the RT-PCR reads in MiXCR, one entry per CDR3 protein. The repertoire holds about 700,000 distinct CDR3 sequences, with 12% to 15% as singletons. The specimen sequenced was memory CD4+ T cells from blood. The receptors shown here come from a female donor in good health, serving as a healthy control.

V usage is TRBV4-3 and J usage is TRBJ2-5; TRBD2 is a possible D gene (5 bases). The germline V and J ends were trimmed by 0 bases and 11 bases, with 22 bases remaining between them. The CDR3 consists of 16 residues. Germline values: CDR1 LGHNA, CDR2 YSLEER. For the CDR3, the DNA is TGCGCCAGCAGCCAAGAGAGGGTTTACACCGGGGAGCGTCAGTACTTC. Translated, it gives CASSQERVYTGERQYF.

J is TRBJ2-3 and V is TRBV7-9; TRBD2 is a possible D gene (7 bases). Trimming removed 4 bases at V and 2 bases at J, with 13 bases between. CDR3 size: 15 residues. The germline V gene has CDR1 SEHNR and CDR2 FQNEAQ (reference sequence). This CDR3 reads CASSSGGLNTDTQYF. The CDR3 DNA is TGTGCCAGCAGCTCGGGGGGCCTTAACACAGATACGCAGTATTTT. The variable domain in full, completed from reference TRBV7-9 and TRBJ2-3, reads DTGVSQNPRHKITKRGQNVTFRCDPISEHNRLYWYRQTLGQGPEFLTYFQNEAQLEKSRLLSDRFSAERPKGSFSTLEIQRTEQGDSAMYLCASSSGGLNTDTQYFGPGTRLTVL.

The rearrangement joins TRBV7-9 to TRBJ2-5; 13 bases align to TRBD2. CDR1 and CDR2 from the germline V gene are SEHNR and FQNEAQ (reference sequence). The CDR3 runs 17 residues. V gave up 1 base and J gave up 3 bases; unmatched junction bases: 5. CDR3 nucleotide sequence: TGTGCCAGCAGCTTAGGTCTTGGACTAGCGGGAGAAGAGACCCAGTACTTC. It translates to CASSLGLGLAGEETQYF. Drawing the rest from reference TRBV7-9 and TRBJ2-5, the complete variable domain is DTGVSQNPRHKITKRGQNVTFRCDPISEHNRLYWYRQTLGQGPEFLTYFQNEAQLEKSRLLSDRFSAERPKGSFSTLEIQRTEQGDSAMYLCASSLGLGLAGEETQYFGPGTRLLVL.

The sample holds a few counts of this clonotype. The rearrangement links TRBV5-5 to TRBJ2-3; the D is unclear. CDR1 SGHKS and CDR2 YYEKEE come from the germline V gene (reference sequence). V was clipped by 0 bases and J by 4 bases, with 9 bases between them. CDR3 length equals 14 residues. CDR3 DNA sequence: TGTGCCAGCAGCTTGGAATGGGGTTCAGATACGCAGTATTTT. Amino acid sequence: CASSLEWGSDTQYF.

This clonotype was counted many times. This chain links TRBV7-7 with TRBJ2-1; D unresolved. This CDR3 region has 12 residues. V was cut by 6 bases and J by 10 bases, with 13 bases left in between. Germline V gives CDR1 SSHAT, CDR2 FNYEAQ (reference sequence). CDR3 amino acids: CASSHRGSEQFF. The CDR3 DNA follows: TGTGCCAGCAGTCATCGAGGTTCGGAGCAGTTCTTC.

This clonotype was seen more than once but under ten times. The gene calls are TRBV12-3 or TRBV12-4 and TRBJ2-7, with D perhaps matching TRBD1 (5 bases). This CDR3 is 16 amino acids long. V lost 3 bases to trimming and J lost 4 bases, with 19 bases between them. CDR3 coding DNA: TGTGCCAGCAGTTTGGGCAGGGCCTTTCCCCCGTACGAGCAGTACTTC. Amino acid sequence: CASSLGRAFPPYEQYF.

This clonotype has just a few counts. V is TRBV9 and J is TRBJ2-7; a possible D gene is TRBD2 (6 bases). Germline V gives CDR1 SGDLS, CDR2 YYNGEE. Trimming removed 4 bases at V and 4 bases at J, with 12 bases between. CDR3 size: 13 residues. CDR3 coding DNA: TGTGCCAGCAGCACCCTGAGCGGGTACGAGCAGTACTTC. Translating gives CASSTLSGYEQYF.

This clonotype was observed at least ten times. The chain recombines TRBV4-3 with TRBJ1-4; D possibly corresponds to TRBD1 (5 bases). This CDR3 is built from 14 residues. Trimming shortened V by 4 bases and J by 5 bases, and 11 bases separated the two germline ends. Germline CDR1 is LGHNA and CDR2 is YSLEER. The CDR3 loop is CASSPSSGNEKLFF. CDR3 nucleotide sequence: TGCGCCAGCAGCCCCAGTTCAGGGAATGAAAAACTGTTTTTT.

The rearrangement uses TRBV6-1 and TRBJ1-2, with TRBD1 matching over 9 bases. V shed 7 bases, J shed 4 bases, and the junction held 4 bases outside the gene matches. CDR3 length equals 13 residues. Germline CDR1 MNHNS, CDR2 SASEGT. The CDR3 region is CASTGTGSYGYTF. The CDR3 DNA is TGTGCCAGCACCGGGACAGGGTCCTATGGCTACACCTTC.